The present entry profiles one TCR beta chain with its context. Enrollees, about 18 to 95 years old, lived in approximately 25 US areas. The sample belongs to a study of blood T cell repertoires in COVID-19. Study background: The United States, Italy and Spain were the sources of the acute and convalescent COVID-19 samples. Nucleic acid was either cDNA or gDNA, and it came from T cells, B-cell-depleted T cells, or PBMCs.

Germline values: CDR1 SGHRS, CDR2 YFSETQ. V was shortened by 5 bases and J by 1 base, with 12 bases between the two germline ends. This CDR3 is 15 amino acids long. Methods used by the authors: Nucleated cell number was recorded as an estimate derived from reference gene primer amplification. Assay used: immunoSEQ multiplex PCR; TCRdb lists only in-frame clones, some missing. Clone size and the V and J calls come from that table; the DNA yielded D and trimming. The sample carries over 200,000 clones, approximately 90% recorded once. The J gene is TRBJ2-2, the V gene TRBV5-1; TRBD2 is a possible D gene (5 bases). Sequencing input: PBMCs or T cells enriched from blood (not recorded which). This TCR came from a man aged 35 to 55 who had recovered from COVID-19. The CDR3 here is CASRRLEGNTGELFF. In DNA, the CDR3 is TGCGCCAGCAGGCGGCTTGAGGGGAACACCGGGGAGCTGTTTTTT.